This T cell receptor (beta chain) was observed in a study of regulatory T cells in long-lasting Graves disease. The time point here: persistent/refractory GD, antithyroid drugs over 5 years with positive TRAb. Researchers made the TCR library from RNA that was extracted from PBMCs. CDR3 length equals 13 residues. Germline CDR1 MNHEY, CDR2 SVGAGI. Trimming stripped 2 bases from V and 7 bases from J, with 8 bases between. Findings and caveats of the study: Favored gene segments in persistent disease were TRBV28, TRBJ1-2 and TRBJ2-5.

Combining iRepertoire HTBI primers with Arm-PCR of CDR3 regions, the authors built TCR beta libraries. TCRdb reanalysed the multiplex PCR reads using MiXCR and keeps one entry per CDR3 protein. Here the sample spans 400,000 to 450,000 distinct CDR3 sequences, 23% being singletons. Notes on this clonotype: Antigen unknown.

The clonotype comes from a female donor with Graves disease. V is TRBV6-5 and J is TRBJ1-4; no clear D gene. The input for sequencing was peripheral blood mononuclear cells (PBMCs), taken when the disease was refractory, from a patient treated with antithyroid drugs. The CDR3 nucleotides are TGTGCCAGCAGTTACAGGGAGGGTGAAAAACTGTTTTTT. It specifies CASSYREGEKLFF.